These 8 T cell receptor beta chains came from one sample sequenced in a study of T cell changes during pregnancy in multiple sclerosis. Data came from immunoSEQ multiplex PCR; TCRdb stores just in-frame clones and leaves some out. The sample yields roughly 100,000 clones, 75% to 95% seen once. The starting material was peripheral blood, obtained in the second trimester of pregnancy. The receptors here all came from a female donor with multiple sclerosis, enrolled in a pregnancy study.

CDR3 sequence (DNA): TGTGCCAGCAGCTTATGGACAGGGAACTATGGCTACACCTTC. Residues: CASSLWTGNYGYTF. The chain has TRBV11-2 and TRBJ1-2, with 8 nucleotides matching TRBD1. Losses at the gene ends were 2 bases for V and 2 bases for J; bases not matched to a gene: 1. CDR1 is SGHAT, CDR2 FQNNGV, per germline. The CDR3 contains 14 residues.

V usage is TRBV11-3 and J usage is TRBJ2-1; 9 bases agree with TRBD2. Per germline, CDR1 SGHNT and CDR2 YENEEA. Trimming cost V 5 bases and J 3 bases; bases outside gene matches: 2. This CDR3 spans 14 amino acids. Here the CDR3 reads CASSPSGNYNEQFF. CDR3 coding DNA: TGTGCCAGCAGCCCTAGCGGGAACTACAATGAGCAGTTCTTC.

The chain combines TRBV5-6 with TRBJ2-3, with 8 bases matching TRBD2. The V segment lost 1 base and the J segment 2 bases; nucleotides outside the gene matches: 6. The CDR3 extends over 16 amino acids. The germline CDR1 and CDR2 sequences are SGHDT and YYEEEE. DNA of the CDR3: TGTGCCAGCAGCTTGCAATTTAGCGGGGTCACAGATACGCAGTATTTT. Residues: CASSLQFSGVTDTQYF.

As DNA, the CDR3 is TGTGCCAGCAGGCAATCGGTTCCTCATTCACCCCTCCACTTT. The encoded protein is CASRQSVPHSPLHF. The chain joins TRBV6-5 to TRBJ1-6; D is ambiguous. CDR1 MNHEY and CDR2 SVGAGI come from the germline V gene. The CDR3 covers 14 residues. V dropped 6 bases and J dropped 8 bases, with 14 bases sitting between them.

The CDR3 sequence is CASSVGTGDPTLHF. CDR3 in DNA: TGTGCCAGCAGCGTTGGGACAGGGGATCCTACCCTCCACTTT. This sequence joins TRBV9 and TRBJ1-6, with TRBD1 matching 10 bases. The CDR3 extends over 14 amino acids. In germline, CDR1 is SGDLS, CDR2 YYNGEE. Trimming cost V 2 bases and J 14 bases; bases outside gene matches: 7.

The chain recombines TRBV7-2 with TRBJ2-2, with 15 positions matching TRBD2. Germline lookup yields CDR1 SGHTA and CDR2 FQGNSA. V lost 5 bases and J lost 14; bases outside the gene matches: 15. The CDR3 extends over 17 amino acids. CDR3 amino acids: CASSEGTSGRTVRGLFF. The CDR3 DNA reads TGTGCCAGCAGCGAAGGGACTAGCGGGAGGACTGTACGGGGTCTGTTTTTT.

The chain uses TRBV6-1 and TRBJ2-7, with D perhaps matching TRBD2 (6 bases). Germline V lookup: CDR1 MNHNS, CDR2 SASEGT. Trimming removed 8 bases at V and 2 bases at J, with 16 bases between. The CDR3 is 14 residues long. CDR3 DNA sequence: TGTGCCAGCCGCCTAGGGGAGGCGGCCTACGAGCAGTACTTC. This encodes CASRLGEAAYEQYF.

The chain has TRBV5-1 and TRBJ2-7, with TRBD2 matching 12 bases. V shed 4 bases and J 4 bases; nucleotides not matched to a gene: 9. From germline, CDR1 is SGHRS and CDR2 YFSETQ. The CDR3 covers 16 residues. The CDR3 loop reads CASSLTSGRKGYEQYF. CDR3 coding DNA: TGCGCCAGCAGCCTGACTAGCGGGAGAAAAGGGTACGAGCAGTACTTC. The whole variable domain, remainder taken from reference TRBV5-1 and TRBJ2-7, is KAGVTQTPRYLIKTRGQQVTLSCSPISGHRSVSWYQQTPGQGLQFLFEYFSETQRNKGNFPGRFSGRQFSNSRSEMNVSTLELGDSALYLCASSLTSGRKGYEQYFGPGTRLTVT.